These T cell receptor beta chains were read from a single sample in a study of T cells in Graves' hyperthyroidism and ophthalmopathy. TCRdb passed the multiplex PCR reads through MiXCR, listing each CDR3 protein once. There are approximately 600,000 distinct CDR3 sequences in the sample; approximately 15% occur only once, and roughly 7.1% lies in the top ten. The sequencing sample was made of blood. Source of these receptors: a young woman with Graves' ophthalmopathy. The CDR3 runs from the conserved cysteine through the conserved F or W. D genes are given only for firm matches. The listing skips clone size in some rows; elsewhere it reads once, few, many or a size class.

V gene	J gene	clone size	D gene	CDR3 DNA	CDR3 protein
TRBV7-7	TRBJ2-2	.	TRBD2	TGTGCTAGCAGCCCAACTAGCGGGAGTGGCGGGGGGCTGTTTTTT	CASSPTSGSGGGLFF
TRBV11-2	TRBJ1-6	many	TRBD1	TGTGCCAGCAGCGTAGACAGGGGACAACCCCTCCACTTT	CASSVDRGQPLHF
TRBV27	TRBJ2-7	.	TRBD2	TGTGCCAGCAGTTGGGAAAGCGGGAGTCCCTACGAGCAGTACTTC	CASSWESGSPYEQYF
TRBV30	TRBJ1-2	.	.	TGTGCCTGGACACTTATTCACCTCTATGGCTACACCTTC	CAWTLIHLYGYTF
TRBV6-5	TRBJ1-2	.	.	TGTGCCAGCAGTTACTCCCCCAGGGCCCCGGAGAGGGCTAACTATGGCTACACCTTC	CASSYSPRAPERANYGYTF
TRBV29-1	TRBJ1-1	.	.	TGCAGCGTTGACGAAGCACGGGTTAACACTGAAGCTTTCTTT	CSVDEARVNTEAFF
TRBV7-9	TRBJ2-7	many	.	TGTGCCAGCAGCTTAGTTCCGGCGGAGCAGTACTTC	CASSLVPAEQYF
TRBV7-2	TRBJ2-1	many	TRBD2	TGTGCCAGCAGCGTGTCACTAGCGGGAGGTTCCAATGAGCAGTTCTTC	CASSVSLAGGSNEQFF
TRBV2	TRBJ2-3	many	.	TGTGCCAGCAGCGGGACTTTCTTCGGCACAGATACGCAGTATTTT	CASSGTFFGTDTQYF
TRBV7-9	TRBJ2-1	many	.	TGTGCCAGCGGGGTTGGGTCCTACAATGAGCAGTTCTTC	CASGVGSYNEQFF
TRBV9	TRBJ1-1	many	.	TGTGCCAGCAGCGTAACCCCGATTACCCTGAACACTGAAGCTTTCTTT	CASSVTPITLNTEAFF